This T cell receptor (beta chain) originates from a study of blood T cell repertoires in COVID-19. Source study methods: Using reference gene primer amplification, nucleated cell counts were estimated. Clones were sequenced by immunoSEQ multiplex PCR, and TCRdb holds only the in-frame ones, with some missing. The V and J calls and the clone size are those of that table, but D and trimming were determined from the DNA. Of about 180,000 clones listed, around 83% are singletons. Germline values: CDR1 SGDLS, CDR2 YYNGEE. With 4 bases clipped from V and 3 bases from J, the junction kept 10 bases outside the gene matches. CDR3 length equals 15 residues.

Sequences were obtained from peripheral blood. This clonotype was sampled from a woman in her 70s with COVID-19, enrolled during active disease. The rearrangement joins TRBV9 to TRBJ2-7; 7 bases agree with TRBD2. CDR3 nucleotides: TGTGCCAGCAGCCCCCAGCTAGCGGACGTCTACGAGCAGTACTTC. It translates to CASSPQLADVYEQYF.